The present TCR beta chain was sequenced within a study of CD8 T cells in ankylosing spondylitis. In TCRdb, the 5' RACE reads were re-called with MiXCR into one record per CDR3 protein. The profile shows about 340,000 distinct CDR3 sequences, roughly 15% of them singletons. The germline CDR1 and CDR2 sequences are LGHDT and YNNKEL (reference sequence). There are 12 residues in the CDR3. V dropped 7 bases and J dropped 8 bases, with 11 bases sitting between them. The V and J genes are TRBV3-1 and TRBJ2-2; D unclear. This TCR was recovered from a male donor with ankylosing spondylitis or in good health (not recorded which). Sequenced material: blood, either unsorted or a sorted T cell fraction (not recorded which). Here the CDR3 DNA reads TGTGCCAGCACTGACCCGAAGGGGGAGCTGTTTTTT. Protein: CASTDPKGELFF.